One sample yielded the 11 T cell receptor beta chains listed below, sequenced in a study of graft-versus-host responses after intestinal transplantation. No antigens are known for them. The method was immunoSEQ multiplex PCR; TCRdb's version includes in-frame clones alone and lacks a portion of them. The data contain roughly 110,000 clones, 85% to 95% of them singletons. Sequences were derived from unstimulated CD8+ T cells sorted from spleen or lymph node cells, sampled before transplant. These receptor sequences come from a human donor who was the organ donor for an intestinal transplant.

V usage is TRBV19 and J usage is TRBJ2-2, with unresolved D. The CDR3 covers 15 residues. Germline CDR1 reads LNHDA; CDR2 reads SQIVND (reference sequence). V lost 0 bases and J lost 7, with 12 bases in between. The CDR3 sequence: CASSIDGSVYGELFF. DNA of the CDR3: TGTGCCAGTAGTATAGACGGCAGCGTTTACGGGGAGCTGTTTTTT.

The CDR3 loop reads CASRTGLNTEAFF. Here the CDR3 DNA reads TGTGCCAGCAGGACAGGCCTGAACACTGAAGCTTTCTTT. V and J are TRBV6-5 and TRBJ1-1; a possible D gene is TRBD1 (6 bases). The V gene lost 6 bases and the J gene lost 0 bases, with 8 bases spanning the gap. CDR1 is MNHEY, CDR2 SVGAGI, per germline. The CDR3 contains 13 residues.

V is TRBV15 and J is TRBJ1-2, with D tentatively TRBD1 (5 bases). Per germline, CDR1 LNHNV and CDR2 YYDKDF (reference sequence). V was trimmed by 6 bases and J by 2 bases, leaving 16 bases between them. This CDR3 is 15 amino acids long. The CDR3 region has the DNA TGTGCCACCAGTTCAGAGAGGGGAGAGAACTATGGCTACACCTTC. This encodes CATSSERGENYGYTF.

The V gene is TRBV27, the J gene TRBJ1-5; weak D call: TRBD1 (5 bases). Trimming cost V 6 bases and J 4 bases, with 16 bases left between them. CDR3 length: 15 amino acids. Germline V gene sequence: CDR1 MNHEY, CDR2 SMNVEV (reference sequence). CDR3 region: CASSMKFGGNQPQHF. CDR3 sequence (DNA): TGTGCCAGCAGCATGAAATTCGGGGGAAATCAGCCCCAGCATTTT.

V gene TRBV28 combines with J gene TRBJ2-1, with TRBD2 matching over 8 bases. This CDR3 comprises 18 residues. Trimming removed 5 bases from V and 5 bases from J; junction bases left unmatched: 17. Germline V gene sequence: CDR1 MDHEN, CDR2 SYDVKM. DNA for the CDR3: TGTGCCAGCAGTCTACTAATTACTAGCGGATCCAAGGACAATGAGCAGTTCTTC. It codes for CASSLLITSGSKDNEQFF.

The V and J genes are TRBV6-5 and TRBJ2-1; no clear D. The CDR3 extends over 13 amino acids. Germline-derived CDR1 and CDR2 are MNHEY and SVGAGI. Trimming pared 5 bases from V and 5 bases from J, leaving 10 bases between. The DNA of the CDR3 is TGTGCCAGCAGTCTCGGACGGGACAATGAGCAGTTCTTC. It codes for CASSLGRDNEQFF.

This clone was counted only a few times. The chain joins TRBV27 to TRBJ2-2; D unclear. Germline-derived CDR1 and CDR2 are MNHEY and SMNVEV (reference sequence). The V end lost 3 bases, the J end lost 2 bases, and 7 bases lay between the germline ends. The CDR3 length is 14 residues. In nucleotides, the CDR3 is TGTGCCAGCAGTTTGGGCAGAAACACCGGGGAGCTGTTTTTT. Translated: CASSLGRNTGELFF.

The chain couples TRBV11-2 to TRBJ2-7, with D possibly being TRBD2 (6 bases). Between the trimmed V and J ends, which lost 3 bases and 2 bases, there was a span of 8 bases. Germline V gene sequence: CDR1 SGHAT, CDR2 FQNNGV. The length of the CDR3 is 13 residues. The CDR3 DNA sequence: TGTGCCAGCAGCTTGGACTACACCTACGAGCAGTACTTC. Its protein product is CASSLDYTYEQYF.

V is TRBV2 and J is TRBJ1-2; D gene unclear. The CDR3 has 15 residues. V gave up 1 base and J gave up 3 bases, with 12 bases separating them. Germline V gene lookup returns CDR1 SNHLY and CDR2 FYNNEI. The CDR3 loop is CASSEDGHRDYGYTF. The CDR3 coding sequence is TGTGCCAGCAGTGAAGACGGGCACCGAGACTATGGCTACACCTTC.

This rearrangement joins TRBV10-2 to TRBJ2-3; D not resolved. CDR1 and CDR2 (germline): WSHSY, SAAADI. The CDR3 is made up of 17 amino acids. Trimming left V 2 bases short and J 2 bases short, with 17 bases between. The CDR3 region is CASSETRQGPLTDTQYF. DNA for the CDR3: TGCGCCAGCAGTGAGACGAGGCAAGGTCCCCTCACAGATACGCAGTATTTT.

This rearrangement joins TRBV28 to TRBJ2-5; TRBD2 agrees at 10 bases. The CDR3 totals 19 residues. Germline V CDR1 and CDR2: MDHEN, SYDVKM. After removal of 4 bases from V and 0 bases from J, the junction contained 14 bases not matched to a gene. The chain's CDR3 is CASSSILAGARGYQETQYF. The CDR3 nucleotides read TGTGCCAGCAGTTCTATCCTAGCGGGAGCGCGGGGGTACCAAGAGACCCAGTACTTC.